A single sample gave rise to the 4 T cell receptor beta chains below, sequenced in a study of T cell responses to AZD1222 COVID-19 vaccine (dated by TCRdb to about 2021). Receptors were amplified or captured by the immunoSEQ multiplex PCR assay. Not all clones reach the TCRdb copy of this immuneACCESS table, which keeps in-frame sequences only. Checked studies attribute under half of the gap to unresolved V genes and leave the rest unexplained. Present in this sample are roughly 120,000 clones, roughly 91% of which were seen just once. Of the sample, around 4% falls within the top ten clones. The time point label, read with the paper, signifies: about 28 days (+/-7) after the second vaccine dose. The source was peripheral blood, collected 28 days after the second AZD1222 dose. These receptors all stem from an adult who received the AZD1222 COVID-19 vaccine.

The chain links TRBV7-9 to TRBJ1-4; D not resolved. This CDR3 spans 12 amino acids. Trimming removed 5 bases at V and 5 bases at J, with 6 bases between. Germline V gene lookup returns CDR1 SEHNR and CDR2 FQNEAQ (reference sequence). The CDR3 bases are TGTGCCAGCAGCCCTCACAATGAAAAACTGTTTTTT. Encoded protein: CASSPHNEKLFF.

The DNA for the CDR3 is TGTGCCAGCAGCTTGGAAAGTGATCAGCCCCAGCATTTT. Its protein is CASSLESDQPQHF. The gene calls are TRBV5-4 and TRBJ1-5; no firm D call. Germline V gives CDR1 SGHNT, CDR2 YYREEE (reference sequence). The CDR3 is 13 residues long. Trimming stripped 0 bases from V and 5 bases from J, with 6 bases between.

The chain has TRBV9 and TRBJ2-7, with 14 nucleotides matching TRBD2. The trim removed 4 bases at V and 7 bases at J, leaving 7 bases unmatched. Germline V CDR1 and CDR2: SGDLS, YYNGEE. The CDR3 contains 15 residues. CDR3 nucleotides: TGTGCCAGCAGCAAGGGACTAGCGGGAGTGGGGGAGCAGTACTTC. The encoded protein is CASSKGLAGVGEQYF.

This clone was recorded once. This chain connects TRBV12-3 or TRBV12-4 to TRBJ1-1; no clear D. The CDR3 has 13 residues. V gave up 3 bases and J gave up 2 bases, with 7 bases separating them. The CDR3 loop reads CASSLGTNTEAFF. Here the CDR3 DNA reads TGTGCCAGCAGTTTGGGCACCAACACTGAAGCTTTCTTT.